This T cell receptor (beta chain) was recovered during a study of identical twins. This clonotype has just one count. Its antigen is unknown. A read error may account for a junction end that differs from germline. The CDR3 spans 17 residues. Germline V gene data show CDR1 as SGHVS and CDR2 as FNYEAQ. Points from the study as a whole: Monozygotic twin pairs showed more out-of-frame TCR alpha sharing than models estimated. The authors noted that invariant MAIT and iNKT cells could partly confound zero-insertion analyses.

Healthy Caucasians supplied all donations. TCRdb recomputed calls from the 5' RACE reads with MiXCR, one row per CDR3 protein. Of around 250,000 distinct CDR3 sequences in the sample, roughly 12% were seen once. These same data were also listed under a study on yellow fever vaccine responses in identical twins.

The material sequenced was memory (CD45RO+) T cells sorted from blood. This TCR came from a woman between 18 and 29 years old in good health. The rearrangement joins TRBV7-6 to TRBJ1-2; a possible D gene is TRBD1 (5 bases). The CDR3 DNA follows: TGTGCCAGCAGCTTAGAGTCAGGGCATCGGGCTAACTATGGCGACACCTTC. Its protein is CASSLESGHRANYGDTF.